This TCR beta chain was retrieved from a study of cytomegalovirus exposure and HLA in healthy donors. On the study more broadly: A prior study identified 110 million or so unique TCR beta sequences from some 200 million T cells. General observations from the study: A prior analysis recorded that most TCR beta V segments were productive about 87% or about 30% of the time.

As regards this clone: The antigen is not known.

Healthy bone marrow donors supplied every sample. The CDR3 loop spans 14 amino acids. Between the trimmed V and J ends, which lost 2 bases and 10 bases, there was a span of 15 bases. In germline, CDR1 is SGHVS, CDR2 FQNEAQ. Primers for the PCR totalled 60 Vbeta and 13 Jbeta. Profiling relied on immunoSEQ multiplex PCR, and the TCRdb table lists in-frame clones only, not all of them. Of 150,000 to 200,000 clones detected, about 83% appear once; the ten largest clones hold 4.5% to 7.5%. The chain links TRBV7-8 to TRBJ2-1; no reliable D call. The sample comprised PBMCs. The sequence derives from a woman aged 25 to 45 in good health and CMV-seropositive. The CDR3 spells CASSLRLVPYEQFF. CDR3 nucleotides: TGTGCCAGCAGCTTAAGGCTAGTCCCCTACGAGCAGTTCTTC.